This TCR beta chain comes out of a study of T cell changes during pregnancy in multiple sclerosis (dated by TCRdb to between 2018 and 2021). Regarding the complete study: The study looked at changes in the T cell repertoire across pregnancy in women with multiple sclerosis.

The library relied on the immunoSEQ multiplex PCR assay. What TCRdb holds here is the immuneACCESS table cut down to in-frame rearrangements. Part of the clones is not present; checked against another copy, under half of the missing clones reflect an unresolved V gene, and the others are unexplained. A total of just over 80,000 clones appear in this sample, nearly 95% of them only once. Jointly, the top ten make up over 0.95% of the sample. CDR3 length: 15 amino acids, cysteine to phenylalanine. The sequence is cut down to CDR3 DNA, 45 bases in frame from base 1. V and J are truncated by 4 bases and 3 bases respectively, leaving an intervening sequence of 13 bases. The germline V gene supplies CDR1 SNHLY and CDR2 FYNNEI. This clone was counted once. No antigen is known for it. No much larger clonotype is one base removed from it; base qualities were not supplied.

The receptor chain draws on TRBV2 and TRBJ2-1, with the D gene call left open. The sequencing here drew on peripheral blood, taken in the second trimester of pregnancy. The sequence derives from a female donor with multiple sclerosis, enrolled in a pregnancy study. The CDR3: CASSVLQIIYNEQFF. The bases are TGTGCCAGCAGTGTTCTACAGATTATCTACAATGAGCAGTTCTTC.